This TCR beta chain derives from a study of cytomegalovirus exposure and HLA in healthy donors. The CDR3 has 15 residues. The germline CDR1 and CDR2 sequences are MGHRA and YSYEKL. V dropped 0 bases and J dropped 5 bases, with 10 bases sitting between them. Sequencing was performed with immunoSEQ multiplex PCR; in TCRdb, only in-frame clones are kept and a portion is missing. The sample carries 57,000 or so clones, around 96% recorded once. Worth noting for this clone: Its target is unknown.

The donors were members of the roughly 120-subject validation cohort (separate from the 666-subject first cohort). Study outcomes and limitations: The tendency of first-cohort TCR clusters to co-occur in the approximately 120 validation repertoires was identified by a subsequent analysis.

V is TRBV4-1 and J is TRBJ2-2, with D tentatively TRBD2 (5 bases). The source is a man between 18 and 35 years old in good health and CMV-seronegative. Sequenced sample: PBMCs. The CDR3 region has the DNA TGCGCCAGCAGCCAAGACACTAGGAAGACCGGGGAGCTGTTTTTT. Its protein product is CASSQDTRKTGELFF.